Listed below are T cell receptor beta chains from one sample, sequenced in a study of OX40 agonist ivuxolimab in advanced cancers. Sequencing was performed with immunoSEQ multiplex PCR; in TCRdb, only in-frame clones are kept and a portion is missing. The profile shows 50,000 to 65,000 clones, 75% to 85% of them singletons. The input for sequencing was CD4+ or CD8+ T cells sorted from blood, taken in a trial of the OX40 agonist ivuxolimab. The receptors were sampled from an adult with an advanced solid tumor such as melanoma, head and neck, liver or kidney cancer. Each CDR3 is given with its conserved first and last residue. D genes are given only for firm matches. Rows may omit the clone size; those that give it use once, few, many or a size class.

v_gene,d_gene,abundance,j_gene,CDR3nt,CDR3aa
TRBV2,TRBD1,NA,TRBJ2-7,TGTGCCAGCAGTGAGACAGGGGGCTTTTACGAGCAGTACTTC,CASSETGGFYEQYF
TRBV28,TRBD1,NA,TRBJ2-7,TGTGCCAGCAGTCTACAACAGGGGTGGTACGAGCAGTACTTC,CASSLQQGWYEQYF
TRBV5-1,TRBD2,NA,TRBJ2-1,TGCGCCAGCGGCCGCGGGGGCTACAATGAGCAGTTCTTC,CASGRGGYNEQFF
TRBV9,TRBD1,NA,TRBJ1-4,TGTGCCAGCAGCGTCACGGACGGGACAGCCTCTCTCAATGAAAAACTGTTTTTT,CASSVTDGTASLNEKLFF
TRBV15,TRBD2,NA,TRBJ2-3,TGTGCCACCAGCAGAGAGCTAGCGGCTAGCACAGATACGCAGTATTTT,CATSRELAASTDTQYF
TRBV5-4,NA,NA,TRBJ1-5,TGTGCCAGCAGCTTAGCCGTCGGGCAGCCCCAGCATTTT,CASSLAVGQPQHF
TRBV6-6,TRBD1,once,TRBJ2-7,TGTGCCAGCAGTTACAAGGGACAGGGGCTTGGCGAGCAGTACTTC,CASSYKGQGLGEQYF
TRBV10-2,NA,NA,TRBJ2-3,TGCGCCAGCAGTCCGCGGGGCGGCACAGATACGCAGTATTTT,CASSPRGGTDTQYF
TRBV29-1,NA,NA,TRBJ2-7,TGCAGCGTTGTAGTAGGTCTCGAGCAGTACTTC,CSVVVGLEQYF
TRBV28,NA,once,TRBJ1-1,TGTGCCAGCAGTTTATTGACGGGTGAAGCTTTCTTT,CASSLLTGEAFF
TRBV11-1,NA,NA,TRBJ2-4,TGTGCCAGCAGCTCCCGATTAGCCAAAAACATTCAGTACTTC,CASSSRLAKNIQYF
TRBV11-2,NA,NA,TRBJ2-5,TGTGCCAGCAGCTTGCCGGGCGGGCAAGGGCAGTACTTC,CASSLPGGQGQYF
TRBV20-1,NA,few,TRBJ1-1,TGCAGTGCTAGAGATTATGGTGAAGCTTTCTTT,CSARDYGEAFF
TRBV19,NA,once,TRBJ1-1,TGTGCCAGTAGTCTACACAGGGAGAACACTGAAGCTTTCTTT,CASSLHRENTEAFF
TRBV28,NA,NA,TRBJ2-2,TGTGCCAGCAGTTTCCTCTTCGGCGCGGAGCTGTTTTTT,CASSFLFGAELFF
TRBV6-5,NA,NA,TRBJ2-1,TGTGCCAGCAGTTACTCGAGTAGGGGGTCCTACAATGAGCAGTTCTTC,CASSYSSRGSYNEQFF
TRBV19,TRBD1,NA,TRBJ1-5,TGTGCCAGTAGTAAAGACAGGGATAGGAATCAGCCCCAGCATTTT,CASSKDRDRNQPQHF